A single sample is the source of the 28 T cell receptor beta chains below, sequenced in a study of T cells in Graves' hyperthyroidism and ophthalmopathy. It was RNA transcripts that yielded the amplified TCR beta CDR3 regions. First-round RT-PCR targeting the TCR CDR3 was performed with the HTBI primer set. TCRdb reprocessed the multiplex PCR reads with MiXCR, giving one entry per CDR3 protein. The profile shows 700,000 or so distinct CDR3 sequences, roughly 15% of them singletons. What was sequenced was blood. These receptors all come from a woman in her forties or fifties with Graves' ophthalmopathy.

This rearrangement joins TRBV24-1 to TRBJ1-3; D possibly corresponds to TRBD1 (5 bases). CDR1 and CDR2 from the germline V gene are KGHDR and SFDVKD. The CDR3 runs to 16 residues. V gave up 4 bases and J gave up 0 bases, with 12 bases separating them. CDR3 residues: CATSDAGTDSGNTIYF. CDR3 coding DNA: TGTGCCACCAGTGACGCCGGGACCGACTCTGGAAACACCATATATTTT.

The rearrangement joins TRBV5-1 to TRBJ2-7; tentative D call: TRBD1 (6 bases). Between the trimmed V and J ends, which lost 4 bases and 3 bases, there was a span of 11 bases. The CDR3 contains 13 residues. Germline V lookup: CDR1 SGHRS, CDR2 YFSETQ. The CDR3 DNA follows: TGCGCCAGCAGCCGGACAGCCAACTACGAGCAGTACTTC. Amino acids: CASSRTANYEQYF.

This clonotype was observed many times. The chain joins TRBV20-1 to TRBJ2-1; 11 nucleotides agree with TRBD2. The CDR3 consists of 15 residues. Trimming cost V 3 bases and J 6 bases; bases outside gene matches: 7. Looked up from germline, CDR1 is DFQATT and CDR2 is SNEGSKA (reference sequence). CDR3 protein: CSASPLAGGGNEQFF. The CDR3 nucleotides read TGCAGTGCTAGTCCCCTAGCGGGAGGTGGCAATGAGCAGTTCTTC.

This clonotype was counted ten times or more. The CDR3 DNA reads TGTGCCAGCAGCTTAATCCAGGTCAACACTGAAGCTTTCTTT. Amino acid sequence: CASSLIQVNTEAFF. V gene TRBV7-6 combines with J gene TRBJ1-1; no definite D call. Germline CDR1 is SGHVS and CDR2 is FNYEAQ. The CDR3 length is 14 residues. Trimming took off 2 bases at V and 2 bases at J, with 9 bases between the two ends.

In DNA, the CDR3 is TGTGCCAGCAGTTACTCACCTCTGAACACTGAAGCTTTCTTT. Translated: CASSYSPLNTEAFF. The chain combines TRBV6-2 or TRBV6-3 with TRBJ1-1; no clear D. V lost 0 bases, J lost 0 bases, and 5 bases lay in between. Germline CDR1 is MNHEY and CDR2 is SVGEGT. The CDR3 length is 14 residues.

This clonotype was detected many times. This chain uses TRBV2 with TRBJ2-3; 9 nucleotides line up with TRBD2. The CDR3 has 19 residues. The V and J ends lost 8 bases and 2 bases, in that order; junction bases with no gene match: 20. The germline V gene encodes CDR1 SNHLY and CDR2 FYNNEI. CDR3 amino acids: CASSEDGIAGVSHTDTQYF. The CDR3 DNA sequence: TGTGCCAGCTCAGAAGATGGGATAGCGGGAGTCTCACACACAGATACGCAGTATTTT.

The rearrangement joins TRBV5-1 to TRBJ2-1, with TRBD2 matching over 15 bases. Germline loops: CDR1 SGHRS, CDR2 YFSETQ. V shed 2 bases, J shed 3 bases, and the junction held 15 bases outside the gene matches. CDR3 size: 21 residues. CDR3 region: CASSLPRRTSGRAVFYNEQFF. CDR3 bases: TGCGCCAGCAGCTTACCTCGACGGACTAGCGGGAGGGCCGTATTCTACAATGAGCAGTTCTTC.

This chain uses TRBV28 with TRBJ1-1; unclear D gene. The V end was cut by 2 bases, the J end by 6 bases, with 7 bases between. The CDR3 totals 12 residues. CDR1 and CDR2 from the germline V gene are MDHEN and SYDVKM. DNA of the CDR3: TGTGCCAGCAGTTTACCTCGAGCTGAAGCTTTCTTT. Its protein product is CASSLPRAEAFF.

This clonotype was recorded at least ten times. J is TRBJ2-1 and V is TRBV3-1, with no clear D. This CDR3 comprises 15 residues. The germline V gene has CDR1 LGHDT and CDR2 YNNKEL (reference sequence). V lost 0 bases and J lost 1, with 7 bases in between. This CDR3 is CASSQDSRSYNEQFF. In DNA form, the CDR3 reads TGTGCCAGCAGCCAAGACAGCCGATCCTACAATGAGCAGTTCTTC.

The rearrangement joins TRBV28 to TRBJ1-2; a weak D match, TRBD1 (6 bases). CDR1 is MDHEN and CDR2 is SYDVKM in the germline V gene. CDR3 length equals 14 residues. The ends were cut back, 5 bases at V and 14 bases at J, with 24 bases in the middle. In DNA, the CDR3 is TGTGCCAGCAGTGACCCGGAAAAGACAGGTTTAAGGACCTTC. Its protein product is CASSDPEKTGLRTF.

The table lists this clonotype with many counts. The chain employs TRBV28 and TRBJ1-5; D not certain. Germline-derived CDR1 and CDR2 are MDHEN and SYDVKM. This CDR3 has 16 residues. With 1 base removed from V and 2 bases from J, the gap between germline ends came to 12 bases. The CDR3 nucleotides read TGTGCCAGCAGTTTATTTAGGACTAGAGGCAATCAGCCCCAGCATTTT. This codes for CASSLFRTRGNQPQHF.

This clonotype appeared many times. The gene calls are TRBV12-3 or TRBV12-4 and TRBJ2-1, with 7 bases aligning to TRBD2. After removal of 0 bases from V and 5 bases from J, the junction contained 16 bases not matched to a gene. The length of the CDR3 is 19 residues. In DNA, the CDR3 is TGTGCCAGCAGTTTAGCGGGATTGGGAGGGCCCCGTGAAGACAATGAGCAGTTCTTC. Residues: CASSLAGLGGPREDNEQFF.

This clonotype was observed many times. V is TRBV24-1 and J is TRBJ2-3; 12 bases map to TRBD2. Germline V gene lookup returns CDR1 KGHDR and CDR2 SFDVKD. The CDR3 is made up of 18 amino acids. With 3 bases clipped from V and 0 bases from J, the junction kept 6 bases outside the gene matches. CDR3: CATSDQGTSGFSTDTQYF. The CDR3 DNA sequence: TGTGCCACCAGTGATCAGGGGACTAGCGGGTTTAGCACAGATACGCAGTATTTT.

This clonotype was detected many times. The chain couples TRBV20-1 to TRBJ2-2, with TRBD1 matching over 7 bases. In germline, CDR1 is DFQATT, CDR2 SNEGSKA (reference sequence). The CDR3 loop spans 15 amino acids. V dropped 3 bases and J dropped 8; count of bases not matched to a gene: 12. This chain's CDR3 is CSASSRQGRIGELFF. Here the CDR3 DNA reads TGCAGTGCTAGCTCCAGACAGGGAAGAATTGGGGAGCTGTTTTTT.

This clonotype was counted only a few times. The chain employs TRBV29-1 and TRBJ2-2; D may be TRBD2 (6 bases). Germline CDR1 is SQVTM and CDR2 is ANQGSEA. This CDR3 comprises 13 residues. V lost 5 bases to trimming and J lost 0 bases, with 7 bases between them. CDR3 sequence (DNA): TGCAGCGTTAGGAGGGCGAACACCGGGGAGCTGTTTTTT. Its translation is CSVRRANTGELFF.

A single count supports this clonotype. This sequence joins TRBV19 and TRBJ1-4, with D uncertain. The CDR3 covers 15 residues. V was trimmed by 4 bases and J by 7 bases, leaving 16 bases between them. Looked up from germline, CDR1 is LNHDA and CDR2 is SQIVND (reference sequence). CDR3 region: CASSKDGTRGEKLFF. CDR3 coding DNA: TGTGCCAGTAGTAAAGACGGCACTCGGGGTGAAAAACTGTTTTTT. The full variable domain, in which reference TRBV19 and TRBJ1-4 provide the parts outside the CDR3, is DGGITQSPKYLFRKEGQNVTLSCEQNLNHDAMYWYRQDPGQGLRLIYYSQIVNDFQKGDIAEGYSVSREKKESFPLTVTSAQKNPTAFYLCASSKDGTRGEKLFFGSGTQLSVL.

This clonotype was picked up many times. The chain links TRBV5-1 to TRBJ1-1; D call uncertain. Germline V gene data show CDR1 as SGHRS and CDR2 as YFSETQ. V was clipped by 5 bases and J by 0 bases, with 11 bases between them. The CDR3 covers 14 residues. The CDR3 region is CASRELGMNTEAFF. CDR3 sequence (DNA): TGCGCCAGCAGAGAATTAGGGATGAACACTGAAGCTTTCTTT.

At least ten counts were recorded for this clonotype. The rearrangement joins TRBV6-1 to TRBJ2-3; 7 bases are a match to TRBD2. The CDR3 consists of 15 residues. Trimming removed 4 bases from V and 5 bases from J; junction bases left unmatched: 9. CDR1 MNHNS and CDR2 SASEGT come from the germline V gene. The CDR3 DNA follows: TGTGCCAGCAGTGTTAGCGGGTATAACGGAGATACGCAGTATTTT. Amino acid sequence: CASSVSGYNGDTQYF.

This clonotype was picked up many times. CDR3 DNA: TGTGCCAGCAGTTTAGCGGGGGCAACTAATGAAAAACTGTTTTTT. It encodes CASSLAGATNEKLFF. The gene calls are TRBV12-3 or TRBV12-4 and TRBJ1-4, with D perhaps matching TRBD1 (5 bases). There are 15 residues in the CDR3. V was trimmed by 0 bases and J by 0 bases, leaving 5 bases between them.

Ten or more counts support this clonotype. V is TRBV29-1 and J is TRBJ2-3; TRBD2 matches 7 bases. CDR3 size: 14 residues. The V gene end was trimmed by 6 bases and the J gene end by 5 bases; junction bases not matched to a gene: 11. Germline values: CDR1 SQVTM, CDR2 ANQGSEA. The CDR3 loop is CSVLPAGLGDTQYF. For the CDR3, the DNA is TGCAGCGTACTTCCAGCGGGGTTAGGAGATACGCAGTATTTT.

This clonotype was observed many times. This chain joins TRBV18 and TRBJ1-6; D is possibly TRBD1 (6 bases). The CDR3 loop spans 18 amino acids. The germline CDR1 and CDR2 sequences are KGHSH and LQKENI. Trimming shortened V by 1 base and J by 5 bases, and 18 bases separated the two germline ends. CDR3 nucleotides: TGTGCCAGCTCACCACGGGGGCCCGGCGGTGATAATAATTCACCCCTCCACTTT. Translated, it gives CASSPRGPGGDNNSPLHF.

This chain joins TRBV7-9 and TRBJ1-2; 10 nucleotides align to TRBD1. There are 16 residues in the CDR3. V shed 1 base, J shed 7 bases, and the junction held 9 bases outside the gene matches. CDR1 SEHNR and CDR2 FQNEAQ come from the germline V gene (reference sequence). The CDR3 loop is CASSLDGTGVLSGYTF. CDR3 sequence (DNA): TGTGCCAGCAGCTTAGACGGGACAGGGGTTCTAAGTGGCTACACCTTC. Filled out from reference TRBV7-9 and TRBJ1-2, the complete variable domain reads DTGVSQNPRHKITKRGQNVTFRCDPISEHNRLYWYRQTLGQGPEFLTYFQNEAQLEKSRLLSDRFSAERPKGSFSTLEIQRTEQGDSAMYLCASSLDGTGVLSGYTFGSGTRLTVV.

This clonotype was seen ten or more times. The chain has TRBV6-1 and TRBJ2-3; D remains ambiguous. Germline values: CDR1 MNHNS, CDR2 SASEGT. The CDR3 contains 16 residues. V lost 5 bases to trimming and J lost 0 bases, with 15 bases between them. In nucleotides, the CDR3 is TGTGCCAGCAGTTCTCTCGACTTGCCTAGCACAGATACGCAGTATTTT. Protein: CASSSLDLPSTDTQYF.

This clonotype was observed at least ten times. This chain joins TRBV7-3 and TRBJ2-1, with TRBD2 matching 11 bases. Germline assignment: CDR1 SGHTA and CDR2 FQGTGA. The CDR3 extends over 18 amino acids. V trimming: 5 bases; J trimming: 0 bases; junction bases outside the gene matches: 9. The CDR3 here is CASSAPGLADSSYNEQFF. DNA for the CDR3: TGTGCCAGCAGCGCTCCGGGACTAGCGGATAGCTCCTACAATGAGCAGTTCTTC.

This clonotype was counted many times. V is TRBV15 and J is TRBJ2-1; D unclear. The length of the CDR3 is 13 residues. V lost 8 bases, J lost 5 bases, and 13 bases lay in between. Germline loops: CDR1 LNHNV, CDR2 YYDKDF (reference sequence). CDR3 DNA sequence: TGTGCCACCGACCGTGTGGGGAACAATGAGCAGTTCTTC. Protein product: CATDRVGNNEQFF.

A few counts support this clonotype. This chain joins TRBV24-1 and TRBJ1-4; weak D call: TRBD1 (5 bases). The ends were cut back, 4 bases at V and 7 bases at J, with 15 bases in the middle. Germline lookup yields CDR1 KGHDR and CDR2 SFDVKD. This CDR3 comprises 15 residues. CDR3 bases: TGTGCCACCAGTGAACCCGGGACCGCAAGTGAAAAACTGTTTTTT. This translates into CATSEPGTASEKLFF.

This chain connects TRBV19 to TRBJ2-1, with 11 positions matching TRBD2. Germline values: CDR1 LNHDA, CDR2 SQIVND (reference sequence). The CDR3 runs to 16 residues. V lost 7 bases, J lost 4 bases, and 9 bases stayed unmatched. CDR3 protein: CASNPSSSGRYNEQFF. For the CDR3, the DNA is TGTGCCAGTAATCCTTCGTCTAGCGGGAGGTACAATGAGCAGTTCTTC.

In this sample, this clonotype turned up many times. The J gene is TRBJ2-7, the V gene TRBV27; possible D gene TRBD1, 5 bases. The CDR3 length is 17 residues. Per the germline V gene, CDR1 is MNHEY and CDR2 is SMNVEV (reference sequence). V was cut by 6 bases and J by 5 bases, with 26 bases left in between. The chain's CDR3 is CASSPFVRGSELDEQYF. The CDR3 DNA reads TGTGCCAGCAGCCCATTCGTTAGGGGATCCGAATTAGACGAGCAGTACTTC.